This is a list of T cell receptor beta chains from one sample in a study of cytomegalovirus exposure and HLA in healthy donors. This table comes from immunoSEQ multiplex PCR, and its TCRdb copy is limited to in-frame clones, with some not included. The sample has under 250,000 clones; about 81% are singletons. The sample consisted of PBMCs. These TCRs come from a woman aged 25 to 39 in good health and CMV-seronegative. CDR3s leave out the opening cysteine and the closing phenylalanine or tryptophan. D genes are given only for firm matches.

D | J | length | V | CDR3
TRBD2 | TRBJ2-1 | 14 | TRBV5-1 | ASSLTAGTTYNEQF
- | TRBJ1-2 | 9 | TRBV20-1 | SAVQGRGYT
- | TRBJ1-2 | 13 | TRBV9 | ASSVAQGGSYGYT
TRBD2 | TRBJ2-1 | 14 | TRBV5-1 | ASSPRPSGRNNEQF
- | TRBJ2-7 | 9 | TRBV11-2 | ASSPAYEQY
TRBD1 | TRBJ1-6 | 13 | TRBV28 | ASSLSGTVNSPLH
TRBD1 | TRBJ1-6 | 13 | TRBV7-8 | ASSHPQGANSPLH
- | TRBJ2-1 | 14 | TRBV28 | ASSPWGGRSYNEQF
- | TRBJ1-4 | 12 | TRBV6-1 | ASKGAATNEKLF
- | TRBJ1-5 | 14 | TRBV4-2 | ASSLGGGDSNQPQH
- | TRBJ1-3 | 16 | TRBV5-1 | ASSFTPPAHGDGNTIY
TRBD1 | TRBJ1-2 | 13 | TRBV6-1 | ASSQTGTGELSYT
TRBD1 | TRBJ1-1 | 12 | TRBV4-1 | ASSQAGTGMKAF
- | TRBJ2-1 | 11 | TRBV14 | ASSQQINNEQF
TRBD1 | TRBJ1-2 | 12 | TRBV29-1 | SVVHPGTAHGYT
TRBD1 | TRBJ2-3 | 12 | TRBV6-1 | ASKDRGRTDTQY
TRBD2 | TRBJ2-3 | 16 | TRBV18 | ASSPLPLAGGITDTQY
- | TRBJ2-3 | 16 | TRBV30 | AWSGLSGLLQYQDTQY
- | TRBJ1-1 | 15 | TRBV4-1 | ASSQDKGPPMNTEAF
TRBD2 | TRBJ2-1 | 13 | TRBV19 | ASRGLAGAYNEQF
TRBD1 | TRBJ1-5 | 12 | TRBV9 | ASSGNRGSQPQH
TRBD2 | TRBJ2-5 | 15 | TRBV10-2 | ASSEFLAGGLQETQY
TRBD2 | TRBJ2-7 | 10 | TRBV4-1 | ASRGGLNEQY
- | TRBJ1-1 | 14 | TRBV5-1 | ASSPDNRVRGTEAF
- | TRBJ2-1 | 12 | TRBV5-8 | ASSLGPPYNEQF
- | TRBJ2-5 | 10 | TRBV5-4 | ASSRDQETQY
- | TRBJ2-7 | 11 | TRBV7-9 | ASSLAKGYEQY
TRBD1 | TRBJ2-1 | 14 | TRBV7-2 | ASSRQGRLSYNEQF
TRBD2 | TRBJ2-7 | 13 | TRBV2 | ASRPLLTGGGEQY
- | TRBJ1-2 | 10 | TRBV9 | ASNGQKDGYT
- | TRBJ1-2 | 11 | TRBV30 | AWSVTLGYGYT
- | TRBJ2-7 | 12 | TRBV4-1 | ASSPTGSSYEQY
- | TRBJ2-5 | 12 | TRBV5-1 | ASSLGSVGETQY
TRBD2 | TRBJ2-4 | 14 | TRBV5-1 | ASSSVAGGAKNIQY
- | TRBJ1-5 | 13 | TRBV6-5 | ASSYSPGTNQPQH
TRBD2 | TRBJ2-2 | 14 | TRBV5-1 | ASSLTSGSATGELF
TRBD1 | TRBJ1-1 | 11 | TRBV6-1 | ASNLRGLTEAF
TRBD2 | TRBJ2-1 | 13 | TRBV5-1 | ASSLRSSGSDEQF
- | TRBJ1-6 | 10 | TRBV28 | ASSLPLPPLH
- | TRBJ2-7 | 13 | TRBV6-5 | ASSYSGRYSYEQY
- | TRBJ1-2 | 15 | TRBV5-4 | ASSFRGGGKRLGDYT
- | TRBJ1-1 | 12 | TRBV6-4 | ASSPGPGGTEAF
- | TRBJ1-6 | 15 | TRBV18 | ASSPRSLSSYNSPLH
- | TRBJ2-7 | 13 | TRBV5-1 | ASSLASGPPYEQY
TRBD2 | TRBJ2-1 | 12 | TRBV5-1 | ASSSGGRGNEQF
TRBD2 | TRBJ2-1 | 15 | TRBV25-1 | ASSELGGLAGYNEQF